This paragraph covers one T cell receptor (beta chain) sequence. What it recognizes is unknown. The data derive from a study of T cells expressing NK-cell markers. Study-level findings and limits: Several of the donors also had these clonotypes leading their CD3+CD56-NKG2C+ fraction.

CDR1 LGHDT and CDR2 YNNKEL come from the germline V gene (reference sequence). The CDR3 runs 16 residues. TCRdb reprocessed the 5' RACE reads, keeping one entry per CDR3 protein, no DNA. The table for this sample gives approximately 170,000 distinct CDR3 sequences. This chain uses TRBV3-1 with TRBJ2-1; the TCRdb call, TRBD1, lacks DNA for checking. The receptor's source is a man aged 18 to 69 in good health. Input material: blood T cells: a sorted CD56 or NKG2C T cell subset, CD4+ or CD8+ T cells, or bulk PBMC T cells (not recorded which). CDR3 region: CASSQDPGGANNEQFF.